Sequencing of this T cell receptor (beta chain) was carried out in a study of shared clonotypes between healthy human individuals. Worth noting for this clone: The antigen remains unidentified.

Points from the study as a whole: The represented genetic and exposure-history diversity was limited by the small number of donors. Some clonotypes were shared by all four sorted-subset donors, while others were not shared. The non-shared ones had lower generation probabilities than the shared ones.

The length of the CDR3 is 15 residues. The V gene's germline CDR1 is SGHVS and CDR2 FQNEAQ. Trimming removed 9 bases from V and 3 bases from J; junction bases left unmatched: 14. Profiled with immunoSEQ multiplex PCR; TCRdb holds only in-frame clones, not every one. The table lists about 1,800,000 clones, less than 95% of them singletons. Naive CD8 populations comprised CD45RO-negative cells positively selected for CCR7, excluding terminally differentiated effector memory CD45RA+ cells. This receptor was identified in a man aged 18 to 29 in good health. The chain is built from TRBV7-8 and TRBJ2-7, with 7 bases identical to TRBD1. The sequenced sample consisted of naive CD8+ T cells sorted from blood. The CDR3 loop is CASSPSGGLRYEQYF. The CDR3 nucleotides read TGTGCCAGTAGCCCATCAGGGGGTCTACGCTACGAGCAGTACTTC.